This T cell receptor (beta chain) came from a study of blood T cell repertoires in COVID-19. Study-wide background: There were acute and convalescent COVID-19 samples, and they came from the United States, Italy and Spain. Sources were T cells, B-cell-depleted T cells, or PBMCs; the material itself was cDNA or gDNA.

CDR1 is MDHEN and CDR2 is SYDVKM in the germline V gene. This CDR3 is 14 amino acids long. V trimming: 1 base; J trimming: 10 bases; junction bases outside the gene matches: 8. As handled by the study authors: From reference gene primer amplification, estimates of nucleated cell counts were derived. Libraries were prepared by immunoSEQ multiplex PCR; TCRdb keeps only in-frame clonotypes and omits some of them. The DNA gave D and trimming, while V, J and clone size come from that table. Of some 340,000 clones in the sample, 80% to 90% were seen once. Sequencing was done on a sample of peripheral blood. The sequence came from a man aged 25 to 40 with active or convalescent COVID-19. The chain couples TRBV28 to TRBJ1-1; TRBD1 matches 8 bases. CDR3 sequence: CASSLSPQGAAAFF. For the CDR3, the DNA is TGTGCCAGCAGTTTATCTCCCCAGGGGGCCGCAGCTTTCTTT.